This TCR beta chain was recorded in a study of blood T cell repertoires in COVID-19. As for the study in general: The analysed material was cDNA or gDNA that came from T cells, B-cell-depleted T cells, or PBMCs.

Method: immunoSEQ multiplex PCR; TCRdb's copy keeps in-frame clones and lacks some. This table holds some 230,000 clones, 86% found once. This CDR3 contains 14 residues. Trimming cost V 1 base and J 4 bases, with 9 bases left between them. Germline CDR1 SGHNT, CDR2 YYREEE (reference sequence). This clonotype was obtained from a man aged 30 to 39 who had recovered from COVID-19. This chain joins TRBV5-4 and TRBJ1-5; D not resolved. Sequenced input: peripheral blood. The CDR3 DNA follows: TGTGCCAGCAGCTTGTCGCCTAGGAATCAGCCCCAGCATTTT. It encodes CASSLSPRNQPQHF.